This T cell receptor beta chain was sequenced during a study of cytomegalovirus exposure and HLA in healthy donors. The overall study: Inside one of the first data releases sat about 85 million unique TCRs taken from HLA-typed donors.

About this clone: Its antigen is currently unknown.

A multiplex PCR was run with 60 Vbeta primers and 13 Jbeta primers. Measured with immunoSEQ multiplex PCR; TCRdb has only the in-frame clones, and not every one. The sample has around 120,000 clones, 81% seen once; the top ten hold about 0.74%. The CDR3 consists of 13 residues. Germline values: CDR1 MNHEY, CDR2 SMNVEV (reference sequence). The V end lost 11 bases, the J end lost 2 bases, and 15 bases lay between the germline ends. Study observations and caveats: Whilst most TCR sequences proved rare, a subset of public TCRs occurred across many donors.

The sample comprised PBMCs. The TCR originated in a young man in good health and CMV-seronegative. The genes are TRBV27 and TRBJ1-2; D is ambiguous. The CDR3 here is CASGGVDNYGYTF. The CDR3 bases are TGTGCCTCGGGCGGGGTTGACAACTATGGCTACACCTTC.